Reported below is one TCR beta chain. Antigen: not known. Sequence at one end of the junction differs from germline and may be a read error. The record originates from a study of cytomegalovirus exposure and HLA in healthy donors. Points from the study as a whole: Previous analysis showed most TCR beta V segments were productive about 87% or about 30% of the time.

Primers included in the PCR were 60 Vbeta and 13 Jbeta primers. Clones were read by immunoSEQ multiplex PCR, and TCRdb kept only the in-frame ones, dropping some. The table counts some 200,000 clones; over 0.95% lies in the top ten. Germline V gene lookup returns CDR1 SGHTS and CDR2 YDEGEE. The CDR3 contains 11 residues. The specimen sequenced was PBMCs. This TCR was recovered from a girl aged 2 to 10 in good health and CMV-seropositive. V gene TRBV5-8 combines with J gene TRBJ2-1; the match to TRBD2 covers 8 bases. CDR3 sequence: CASSSRGAQIF. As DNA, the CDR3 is TGTGCCAGCAGCTCGCGGGGGGCCCAGATCTTC.